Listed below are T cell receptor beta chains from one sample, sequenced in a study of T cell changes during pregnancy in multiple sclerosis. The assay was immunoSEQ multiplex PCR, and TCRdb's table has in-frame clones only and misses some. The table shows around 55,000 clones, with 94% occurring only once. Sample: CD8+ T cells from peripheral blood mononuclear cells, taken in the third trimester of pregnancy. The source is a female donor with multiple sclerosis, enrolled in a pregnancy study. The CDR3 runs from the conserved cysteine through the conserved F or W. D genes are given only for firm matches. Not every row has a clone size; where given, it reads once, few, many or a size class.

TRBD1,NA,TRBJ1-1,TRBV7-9,CASSQGGPEAFF,TGTGCCAGCAGCCAGGGGGGTCCTGAAGCTTTCTTT
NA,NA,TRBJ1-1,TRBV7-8,CASSPGGDAPVNTEAFF,TGTGCCAGCAGCCCGGGAGGGGATGCTCCCGTGAACACTGAAGCTTTCTTT
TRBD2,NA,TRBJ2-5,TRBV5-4,CASSREREGGRKTQYF,TGTGCCAGCAGTAGAGAGCGGGAGGGGGGAAGGAAGACCCAGTACTTC
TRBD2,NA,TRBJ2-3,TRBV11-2,CASSTLSGSGPDTQYF,TGTGCCAGCAGCACCCTAAGCGGGAGTGGCCCAGATACGCAGTATTTT
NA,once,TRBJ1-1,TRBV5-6,CASSAGVTEAFF,TGTGCCAGCAGTGCCGGAGTTACTGAAGCTTTCTTT
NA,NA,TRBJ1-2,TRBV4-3,CASSQDRFDLRGYGYTF,TGCGCCAGCAGCCAAGATAGGTTCGACCTGCGCGGCTATGGCTACACCTTC
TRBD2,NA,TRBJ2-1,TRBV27,CASIRPGPGGNEQFF,TGTGCCAGCATCCGACCCGGGCCCGGGGGGAATGAGCAGTTCTTC
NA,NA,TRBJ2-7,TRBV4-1,CASSAPGSYEQYF,TGCGCCAGCAGCGCACCTGGTAGCTACGAGCAGTACTTC
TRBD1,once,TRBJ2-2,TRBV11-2,CASSSGTDEAGELFF,TGTGCCAGCAGCTCCGGGACAGATGAAGCCGGGGAGCTGTTTTTT
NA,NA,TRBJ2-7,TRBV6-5,CASSYSSQAYEQYF,TGTGCCAGCAGTTACTCGAGTCAGGCCTACGAGCAGTACTTC
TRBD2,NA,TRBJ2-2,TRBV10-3,CAISEGTSGRAGELFF,TGTGCCATCAGTGAGGGAACTAGCGGGAGGGCCGGGGAGCTGTTTTTT
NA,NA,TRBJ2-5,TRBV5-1,CASSQVQGRKETQYF,TGCGCCAGCAGCCAGGTACAGGGTAGGAAAGAGACCCAGTACTTC
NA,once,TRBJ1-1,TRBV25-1,CASSGPGPGLNTEAFF,TGTGCCAGCAGTGGGCCAGGACCGGGACTAAACACTGAAGCTTTCTTT
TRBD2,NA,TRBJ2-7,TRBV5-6,CASSFGLAGVQQYF,TGTGCCAGCAGCTTTGGACTAGCGGGAGTGCAACAGTACTTC
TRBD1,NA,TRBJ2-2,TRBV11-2,CASSFGQGRTGELFF,TGTGCCAGCAGCTTCGGACAGGGCCGTACCGGGGAGCTGTTTTTT
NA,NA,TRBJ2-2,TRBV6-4,CASSVGGDKNTGELFF,TGTGCCAGCAGTGTTGGTGGGGACAAGAACACCGGGGAGCTGTTTTTT
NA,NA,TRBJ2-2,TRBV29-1,CSVQGWDTGELFF,TGCAGCGTTCAGGGGTGGGACACCGGGGAGCTGTTTTTT
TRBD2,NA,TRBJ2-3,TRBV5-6,CASSLETSGNRTDTQYF,TGTGCCAGCAGCTTGGAAACTAGCGGGAACCGCACAGATACGCAGTATTTT
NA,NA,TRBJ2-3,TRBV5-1,CASSLDASPDTQYF,TGCGCCAGCAGCTTGGACGCTAGCCCAGATACGCAGTATTTT
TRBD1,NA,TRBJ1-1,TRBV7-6,CASSLANGQGTEAFF,TGTGCCAGCAGCTTAGCAAACGGACAGGGTACTGAAGCTTTCTTT
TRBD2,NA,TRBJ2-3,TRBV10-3,CAISGSPGLAGGTLQITDTQYF,TGTGCCATCAGTGGTTCCCCGGGACTAGCGGGAGGGACCCTACAGATCACAGATACGCAGTATTTT
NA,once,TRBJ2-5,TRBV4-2,CASSQDYREWETQYF,TGTGCCAGCAGCCAAGACTATCGGGAGTGGGAGACCCAGTACTTC
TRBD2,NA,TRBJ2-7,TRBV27,CASSPGVGLAVLF,TGTGCCAGCAGCCCGGGTGTTGGCCTAGCGGTGCTCTTC
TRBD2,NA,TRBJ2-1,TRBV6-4,CASSDSSGLGHYEQFF,TGTGCCAGCAGTGACTCTTCGGGACTAGGGCATTATGAGCAGTTCTTC
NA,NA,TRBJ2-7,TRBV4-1,CASSQERSSYEQYF,TGCGCCAGCAGCCAAGAACGGAGCTCCTACGAGCAGTACTTC
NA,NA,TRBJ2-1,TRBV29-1,CSVEGEASSYNEQFF,TGCAGCGTTGAGGGGGAGGCCTCTTCCTACAATGAGCAGTTCTTC
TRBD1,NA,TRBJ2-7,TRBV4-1,CASSQREGTGTGNSDEQYF,TGCGCCAGCAGCCAACGTGAAGGAACCGGGACAGGGAATAGCGACGAGCAGTACTTC
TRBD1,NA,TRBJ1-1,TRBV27,CASSSTGPYTEAFF,TGTGCCAGCAGTTCGACAGGGCCCTACACTGAAGCTTTCTTT
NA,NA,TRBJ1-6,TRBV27,CASSLVSSYNSPLHF,TGTGCCAGCAGTTTAGTATCCTCCTATAATTCACCCCTCCACTTT
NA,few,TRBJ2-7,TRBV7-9,CASTNRDYEQYF,TGTGCCAGCACCAACCGGGACTACGAGCAGTACTTC
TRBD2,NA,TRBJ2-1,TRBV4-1,CASSLDPGLATNEQFF,TGCGCCAGCAGCCTAGATCCTGGACTAGCGACGAATGAGCAGTTCTTC
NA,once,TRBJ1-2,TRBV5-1,CASSPDRSSLLVYGYTF,TGCGCCAGCAGCCCTGACAGGAGCTCCCTCCTAGTCTATGGCTACACCTTC
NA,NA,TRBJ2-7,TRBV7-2,CASSLDQRNPYEQYF,TGTGCCAGCAGCTTAGATCAGCGGAATCCCTACGAGCAGTACTTC
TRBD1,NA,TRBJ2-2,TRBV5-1,CASSLFKGQAGELFF,TGCGCCAGCAGCTTGTTTAAGGGACAGGCCGGGGAGCTGTTTTTT
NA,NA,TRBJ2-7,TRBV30,CALVRGQPAYEQYF,TGTGCCCTGGTGCGTGGACAACCCGCCTACGAGCAGTACTTC
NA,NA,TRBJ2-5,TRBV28,CASSLMGDLQETQYF,TGTGCCAGCAGTTTGATGGGGGACTTACAAGAGACCCAGTACTTC
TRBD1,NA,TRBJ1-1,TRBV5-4,CASSLYRGPGNTEAFF,TGTGCCAGCAGCTTATACAGGGGCCCAGGGAACACTGAAGCTTTCTTT
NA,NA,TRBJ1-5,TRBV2,CASRPPGSNQPQHF,TGTGCCAGCAGACCCCCGGGGTCGAATCAGCCCCAGCATTTT